These 27 T cell receptor beta chains originate from one sample sequenced in a study of blood T cell repertoires in COVID-19 (dated by TCRdb to the early 2020s). The method was the immunoSEQ multiplex PCR assay. TCRdb took over this immuneACCESS table, retaining in-frame rearrangements with V and J assigned. Such tables are incomplete; in checked studies, under half of the missing clones stem from an unresolved V gene, and the remainder is unexplained. A total of tens of thousands of clones appear in this sample, just over 90% of them only once. The ten largest make up 8% to 9% of the sample. Sequencing was carried out using peripheral blood. The receptors were gathered from a woman aged 40 to 50 with active COVID-19.

This clone was detected only a few times. CDR3 amino acids: CASSLRLGPGNTIYF. The CDR3 nucleotides read TGTGCCAGCAGCTTGAGATTGGGGCCTGGAAACACCATATATTTT. The chain links TRBV7-6 to TRBJ1-3, with D tentatively TRBD1 (5 bases). Germline V lookup: CDR1 SGHVS, CDR2 FNYEAQ. This CDR3 is 15 amino acids long. V was pared by 3 bases and J by 2 bases, with 11 bases between.

The rearrangement uses TRBV11-3 and TRBJ2-3, with 15 bases matching TRBD2. Trimming removed 5 bases from V and 3 bases from J; junction bases left unmatched: 9. The CDR3 runs to 18 residues. The V gene's germline CDR1 is SGHNT and CDR2 YENEEA. CDR3 protein: CASSPPWTSGGATDTQYF. In nucleotides, the CDR3 is TGTGCCAGCAGCCCCCCCTGGACTAGCGGGGGGGCTACAGATACGCAGTATTTT.

The CDR3 loop is CASSATHGQGGGYTF. DNA for the CDR3: TGTGCCAGCAGCGCCACCCATGGACAGGGCGGCGGCTACACCTTC. The gene calls are TRBV9 and TRBJ1-2, with 8 bases lining up with TRBD1. This CDR3 spans 15 amino acids. Germline trimming cut 3 bases from V and 8 bases from J; bases unmatched to any gene: 12. Germline V gene lookup returns CDR1 SGDLS and CDR2 YYNGEE.

This chain connects TRBV7-8 to TRBJ2-5; 7 bases line up with TRBD1. Germline CDR1 and CDR2: SGHVS and FQNEAQ. V gave up 5 bases and J gave up 5 bases; unmatched junction bases: 8. This CDR3 contains 14 residues. CDR3 loop: CASSRRQGSETQYF. Written as DNA, the CDR3 is TGTGCCAGCAGCCGTAGACAGGGTTCGGAGACCCAGTACTTC.

This chain connects TRBV28 to TRBJ2-3; D is perhaps TRBD2 (7 bases). The germline gives CDR1 MDHEN, CDR2 SYDVKM. This CDR3 spans 15 amino acids. V was pared by 7 bases and J by 2 bases, with 16 bases between. As DNA, the CDR3 is TGTGCCAGCAAGACGGGGGGCCCGGACACAGATACGCAGTATTTT. The encoded protein is CASKTGGPDTDTQYF.

J is TRBJ2-2 and V is TRBV11-3; D is unresolved. The germline CDR1 and CDR2 sequences are SGHNT and YENEEA. The length of the CDR3 is 12 residues. Trimming stripped 1 base from V and 10 bases from J, with 7 bases between. CDR3 coding DNA: TGTGCCAGCAGCTTAGCCCGCGCGGAGCTGTTTTTT. Residues: CASSLARAELFF.

V gene TRBV11-2 combines with J gene TRBJ1-1, with 10 bases identical to TRBD1. CDR1 SGHAT and CDR2 FQNNGV come from the germline V gene. Unmatched junction bases numbered 9, after V lost 3 bases and J lost 5 bases. The CDR3 has 16 residues. CDR3 DNA sequence: TGTGCCAGCAGCTTGGTGACAGGGGGCATCCCGACTGAAGCTTTCTTT. Translation gives CASSLVTGGIPTEAFF.

This rearrangement joins TRBV7-2 to TRBJ1-4; D gene unclear. This CDR3 is built from 14 residues. Germline CDR1 and CDR2: SGHTA and FQGNSA. V was cut by 3 bases and J by 1 base, with 6 bases left in between. As DNA, the CDR3 is TGTGCCAGCAGCTTTGGCAGAACTAATGAAAAACTGTTTTTT. Its protein is CASSFGRTNEKLFF.

This clone was picked up a small number of times. The chain employs TRBV2 and TRBJ2-1, with D perhaps matching TRBD1 (6 bases). This CDR3 has 15 amino acids. Germline-derived CDR1 and CDR2 are SNHLY and FYNNEI. Trimming took 5 bases from V and 0 from J, leaving 11 bases between them. The CDR3 sequence: CASSKRTVSYNEQFF. The CDR3 nucleotides read TGTGCCAGCAGTAAAAGGACAGTCTCCTACAATGAGCAGTTCTTC.

The chain is built from TRBV20-1 and TRBJ2-5, with 9 nucleotides matching TRBD2. With 3 bases clipped from V and 3 bases from J, the junction kept 14 bases outside the gene matches. The germline V gene has CDR1 DFQATT and CDR2 SNEGSKA (reference sequence). The CDR3 is made up of 17 amino acids. CDR3 residues: CSASIGAGGSSKETQYF. The CDR3 DNA reads TGCAGTGCTAGTATCGGGGCGGGGGGGTCTTCGAAAGAGACCCAGTACTTC.

This sequence joins TRBV11-2 and TRBJ2-3; the D gene is possibly TRBD2 (5 bases). This CDR3 region has 15 residues. Germline-derived CDR1 and CDR2 are SGHAT and FQNNGV. V lost 2 bases and J lost 2, with 11 bases in between. The CDR3 DNA reads as TGTGCCAGCAGCTTATTGAGGGATATCACAGATACGCAGTATTTT. It specifies CASSLLRDITDTQYF.

The rearrangement joins TRBV5-1 to TRBJ2-1; 7 bases align to TRBD1. J lost 6 bases, V lost 6 bases, and 3 bases had no gene match. Per germline, CDR1 SGHRS and CDR2 YFSETQ. This CDR3 spans 12 amino acids. CDR3 nucleotide sequence: TGCGCCAGCACCAACAGGGGCAATGAGCAGTTCTTC. It translates to CASTNRGNEQFF.

The rearrangement links TRBV11-3 to TRBJ1-1; 11 nucleotides align to TRBD1. This CDR3 has 13 residues. Trimming removed 4 bases from V and 9 bases from J; junction bases left unmatched: 4. Germline V gene data show CDR1 as SGHNT and CDR2 as YENEEA. The CDR3 sequence: CASSYLDRGQAFF. As DNA, the CDR3 is TGTGCCAGCAGCTACCTGGACAGGGGGCAAGCTTTCTTT.

The chain is built from TRBV5-1 and TRBJ2-5, with TRBD1 identical over 7 bases. Germline CDR1 is SGHRS and CDR2 is YFSETQ. The CDR3 sequence is 15 residues long. J was trimmed by 2 bases and V by 4 bases; bases with no gene match: 8. The CDR3, as DNA: TGCGCCAGCAGCGGAGACTCAGGGGGACAAGAGACCCAGTACTTC. This gives the protein CASSGDSGGQETQYF.

The chain has TRBV7-8 and TRBJ1-4; D remains ambiguous. CDR1 and CDR2 from the germline V gene are SGHVS and FQNEAQ. The V gene lost 5 bases and the J gene lost 7 bases, with 17 bases spanning the gap. This CDR3 has 15 amino acids. Here the CDR3 DNA reads TGTGCCAGCAGCCTCGGTGGGAGCCTCGGTGAAAAACTGTTTTTT. Encoded protein: CASSLGGSLGEKLFF.

The genes are TRBV20-1 and TRBJ2-3; D perhaps matches TRBD1 (5 bases). V was clipped by 3 bases and J by 10 bases, with 11 bases between them. Germline V gene lookup returns CDR1 DFQATT and CDR2 SNEGSKA (reference sequence). The CDR3 runs to 11 residues. CDR3 amino acids: CSASRRVAQYF. The CDR3 DNA reads TGCAGTGCTAGTCGCAGGGTGGCGCAGTATTTT.

This chain links TRBV28 with TRBJ1-2; perhaps TRBD1 as D (5 bases). CDR3 length equals 15 residues. Germline V lookup: CDR1 MDHEN, CDR2 SYDVKM. V shed 7 bases and J shed 4 bases, with 19 bases lying between them. In nucleotides, the CDR3 is TGTGCCAGCAACGACTTAAGGGGCCACCTCTATGGCTACACCTTC. This translates into CASNDLRGHLYGYTF.

The chain joins TRBV6-2 or TRBV6-3 to TRBJ2-1; tentative D call: TRBD2 (5 bases). With 1 base removed from V and 9 bases from J, the gap between germline ends came to 10 bases. The germline CDR1 and CDR2 sequences are MNHEY and SVGEGT. This CDR3 region has 13 residues. The CDR3 nucleotides are TGTGCCAGCAGTTACTACCCTGAGGGTGAGCAGTTCTTC. Translating it yields CASSYYPEGEQFF.

The CDR3 DNA reads TGTGCCAGTAGTAAACAGGGGAGAAATTCACCCCTCCACTTT. Its translation is CASSKQGRNSPLHF. The chain is built from TRBV19 and TRBJ1-6, with 7 bases identical to TRBD1. Germline lookup yields CDR1 LNHDA and CDR2 SQIVND (reference sequence). Germline trimming cut 4 bases from V and 7 bases from J; bases unmatched to any gene: 4. The CDR3 covers 14 residues.

The chain links TRBV6-1 to TRBJ2-3, with 9 bases matching TRBD2. The CDR3 sequence is 15 residues long. V lost 3 bases, J lost 2 bases, and 3 bases stayed unmatched. Germline CDR1 is MNHNS and CDR2 is SASEGT. CDR3 residues: CASSDLAGYTDTQYF. In DNA form, the CDR3 reads TGTGCCAGCAGTGATCTAGCGGGGTACACAGATACGCAGTATTTT.

The chain joins TRBV6-1 to TRBJ2-1; 8 nucleotides line up with TRBD2. Germline CDR1 is MNHNS and CDR2 is SASEGT. Trimming at V came to 3 bases and at J to 0 bases, leaving 7 bases not matched to a gene. There are 17 residues in the CDR3. The CDR3 coding sequence is TGTGCCAGCAGTGAGGCGAAGCGGGGGAGCTCCTACAATGAGCAGTTCTTC. Translating gives CASSEAKRGSSYNEQFF.

The chain has TRBV6-2 or TRBV6-3 and TRBJ2-7; 8 nucleotides match TRBD2. The CDR3 is made up of 16 amino acids. The V and J ends lost 2 bases and 7 bases, in that order; junction bases with no gene match: 13. Germline V gives CDR1 MNHEY, CDR2 SVGEGT. CDR3 in amino acids: CASSYNPQLADVEQYF. The DNA for the CDR3 is TGTGCCAGCAGTTACAACCCCCAACTAGCGGACGTTGAGCAGTACTTC.

The V call is TRBV12-3 or TRBV12-4, the J call TRBJ2-7; TRBD1 aligns across 8 bases. The CDR3 is 13 amino acids. V lost 5 bases and J lost 5; bases outside the gene matches: 5. This CDR3 is CASSRTGLHEQYF. CDR3 DNA: TGTGCCAGCAGTCGGACAGGGCTCCACGAGCAGTACTTC.

The V gene is TRBV5-6, the J gene TRBJ2-7, with 8 bases identical to TRBD2. Germline-derived CDR1 and CDR2 are SGHDT and YYEEEE. Germline trimming cut 3 bases from V and 3 bases from J; bases unmatched to any gene: 11. This CDR3 spans 16 amino acids. CDR3 amino acids: CASSYLRAGDLYEQYF. The CDR3 DNA is TGTGCCAGCAGCTATCTCCGAGCGGGGGACCTCTACGAGCAGTACTTC.

The chain couples TRBV6-5 to TRBJ1-2; TRBD1 aligns across 7 bases. Germline CDR1 and CDR2: MNHEY and SVGAGI. V shed 2 bases, J shed 7 bases, and the junction held 7 bases outside the gene matches. The CDR3 length is 14 residues. The chain's CDR3 is CASSYATGKGGYTF. DNA for the CDR3: TGTGCCAGCAGTTACGCGACAGGGAAGGGTGGCTACACCTTC.

This chain uses TRBV19 with TRBJ2-1, with 11 bases lining up with TRBD1. CDR1 and CDR2 (germline): LNHDA, SQIVND (reference sequence). The CDR3 spans 20 residues. Trimming took 1 base from V and 6 from J; bases not matched to a gene: 17. The chain's CDR3 is CASSIGAGTGGLFGVNEQFF. In nucleotides, the CDR3 is TGTGCCAGTAGTATAGGAGCCGGGACAGGGGGTTTATTTGGAGTCAATGAGCAGTTCTTC.

CDR3 in amino acids: CASSFRQGRVAEQFF. The DNA for the CDR3 is TGTGCCAGCAGCTTTCGACAGGGACGAGTTGCTGAGCAGTTCTTC. This rearrangement joins TRBV11-3 to TRBJ2-1; 7 positions match TRBD1. Germline CDR1 and CDR2: SGHNT and YENEEA. The CDR3 contains 15 residues. J lost 9 bases, V lost 3 bases, and 11 bases had no gene match.